This entry concerns a single T cell receptor beta chain. Its antigen is as yet unknown. A multiplex PCR was run with 60 Vbeta primers and 13 Jbeta primers. Repertoires were generated with immunoSEQ multiplex PCR, while TCRdb's copy carries only in-frame clones and drops some. The profile shows nearly 110,000 clones, over 70% of them singletons. The data originate from a study of cytomegalovirus exposure and HLA in healthy donors. V lost 5 bases and J 2 bases, leaving 12 bases between the germline ends. This CDR3 is built from 13 residues. Germline loops: CDR1 GTSNPN, CDR2 SVGIG (reference sequence). The donors (healthy individuals) were bone marrow donors. The study sampled nominally healthy donors, though unrecorded immune exposures were likely. General observations from the study: CMV serostatus was the sole immune exposure data available. As a later analysis revealed, the rate of TCR association differed by HLA locus, with DRB1 most and HLA-C fewest.

This TCR derives from a female donor in good health and CMV-seronegative. This rearrangement joins TRBV30 to TRBJ1-2; the D is unclear. Sequencing was performed on PBMCs. The CDR3 bases are TGTGCCTGGGTCGGCTTCAGGAACTATGGCTACACCTTC. This encodes CAWVGFRNYGYTF.